This T cell receptor (beta chain) was documented in a study of T cell repertoires in cytomegalovirus infection. Study-wide background: Signatures in public TCR beta sequences pointed to both CMV infection and matching HLA type.

The germline V gene has CDR1 SGHVT and CDR2 SQSDAQ. The CDR3 consists of 16 residues. Between the trimmed V and J ends, which lost 5 bases and 6 bases, there was a span of 17 bases. One entry per CDR3 protein results from TCRdb running MiXCR on the reads. The sample contains 750,000 to 900,000 distinct CDR3 sequences, almost 30% of which appear only once. Only a few counts were recorded for this clonotype. Antigen unknown. The TCR sequence derives from a human donor in good health (CMV status not recorded). Some clones in this sample may be carry-over from other donors' samples. V gene TRBV7-4 combines with J gene TRBJ1-6; perhaps TRBD1 as D (6 bases). Sequencing was performed on cultured CD8+ T cells from PBMCs, taken from culture after CMV antigen stimulation. As DNA, the CDR3 is TGTGCCAGCAGCAGCCGGGGGCAGGCTTCTAATTCACCCCTCCACTTT. Protein sequence: CASSSRGQASNSPLHF.